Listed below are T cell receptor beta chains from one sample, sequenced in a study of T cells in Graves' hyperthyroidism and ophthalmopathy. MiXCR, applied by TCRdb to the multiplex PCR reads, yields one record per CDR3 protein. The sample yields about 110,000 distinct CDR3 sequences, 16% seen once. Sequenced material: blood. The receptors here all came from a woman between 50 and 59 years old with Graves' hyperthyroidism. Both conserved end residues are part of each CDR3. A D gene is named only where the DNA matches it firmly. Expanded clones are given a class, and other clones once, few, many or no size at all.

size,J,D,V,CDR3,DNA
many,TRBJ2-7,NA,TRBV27,CASGQRGRGSYEQYF,TGTGCCAGCGGCCAACGAGGCCGGGGCTCCTACGAGCAGTACTTC
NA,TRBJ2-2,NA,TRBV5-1,CASRSGAGLSGELFF,TGCGCCAGCCGGTCTGGGGCAGGGCTGAGCGGGGAGCTGTTTTTT
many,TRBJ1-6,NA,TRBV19,CASSDGTNLLHF,TGTGCCAGTAGTGACGGAACCAATCTCCTCCACTTT
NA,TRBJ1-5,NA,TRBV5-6,CASSFRRSGRGRGNEQPQHF,TGTGCCAGCAGCTTTCGTCGGAGCGGGAGGGGCCGGGGGAATGAGCAGCCCCAGCATTTT
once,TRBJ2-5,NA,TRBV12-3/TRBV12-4,CASSLSGYQETQYF,TGTGCCAGCAGTCTCTCGGGCTACCAAGAGACCCAGTACTTC
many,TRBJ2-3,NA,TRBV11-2,CASIGFGAWGTDTQYF,TGTGCCAGCATCGGGTTCGGGGCTTGGGGCACAGATACGCAGTATTTT
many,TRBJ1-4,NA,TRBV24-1,CATSDFGEGKLFF,TGTGCCACCAGTGATTTCGGGGAGGGAAAACTGTTTTTT
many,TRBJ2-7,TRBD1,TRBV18,CASSPPRGTGPNEQYF,TGTGCCAGCTCACCTCCGCGTGGGACAGGGCCCAACGAGCAGTACTTC
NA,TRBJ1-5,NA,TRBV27,CASSWGVGVQPQHF,TGTGCCAGCAGCTGGGGGGTTGGCGTTCAGCCCCAGCATTTT
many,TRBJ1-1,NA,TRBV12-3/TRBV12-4,CASSFASRGRRTEAFF,TGTGCCAGCAGTTTCGCCTCACGGGGCAGAAGGACTGAAGCTTTCTTT
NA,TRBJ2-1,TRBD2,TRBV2,CASRGTSGSAEQFF,TGTGCCAGCAGGGGGACTAGCGGGAGCGCTGAGCAGTTCTTC
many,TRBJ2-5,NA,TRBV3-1,CASSQDNQETQYF,TGTGCCAGCAGCCAGGACAACCAAGAGACCCAGTACTTC
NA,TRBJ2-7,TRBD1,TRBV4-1,CASSLDRGSSYEQYF,TGCGCCAGCAGCCTCGACAGGGGATCGTCCTACGAGCAGTACTTC
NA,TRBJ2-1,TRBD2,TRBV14,CASKMAGGHEQFF,TGTGCCAGCAAGATGGCGGGAGGGCATGAGCAGTTCTTC
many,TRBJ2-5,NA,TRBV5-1,CASSLVTATQETQYF,TGCGCCAGCAGCTTGGTTACGGCGACCCAAGAGACCCAGTACTTC
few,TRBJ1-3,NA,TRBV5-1,CASSSSGTPSGNTIYF,TGCGCCAGCAGCTCCTCCGGGACACCCTCTGGAAACACCATATATTTT
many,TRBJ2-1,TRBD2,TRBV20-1,CSARMGAGVNNEQFF,TGCAGTGCTAGGATGGGTGCGGGAGTGAACAATGAGCAGTTCTTC
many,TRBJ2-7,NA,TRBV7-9,CASSLGVSSYEQYF,TGTGCCAGCAGCTTAGGGGTGTCGTCCTACGAGCAGTACTTC
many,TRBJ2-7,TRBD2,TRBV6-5,CASSYSSSGSSYEQYF,TGTGCCAGCAGTTACTCGTCTAGCGGGAGTTCGTACGAGCAGTACTTC
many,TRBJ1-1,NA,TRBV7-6,CASSSSGTRGTEAFF,TGTGCCAGCAGCTCGAGCGGAACCCGAGGTACTGAAGCTTTCTTT
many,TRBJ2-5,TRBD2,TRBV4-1,CASSQFAGVGPETQYF,TGCGCCAGCAGCCAGTTTGCGGGAGTCGGGCCGGAGACCCAGTACTTC
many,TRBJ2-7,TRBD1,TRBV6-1,CASSAGQGAQYEQYF,TGTGCCAGCAGTGCGGGACAGGGTGCACAATACGAGCAGTACTTC
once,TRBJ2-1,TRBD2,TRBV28,CASLALGTSGYNEQFF,TGTGCCAGCCTAGCACTGGGGACTAGCGGATACAATGAGCAGTTCTTC
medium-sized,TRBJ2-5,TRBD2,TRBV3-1,CASSQFRLAQETQYF,TGTGCCAGCAGCCAATTCCGACTAGCGCAAGAGACCCAGTACTTC
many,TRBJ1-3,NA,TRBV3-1,CASSQGAGYTIYF,TGTGCCAGCAGCCAAGGCGCGGGGTACACCATATATTTT
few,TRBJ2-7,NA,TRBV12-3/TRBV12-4,CASSLDRPPIWF,TGTGCCAGCAGTCTGGACCGTCCGCCCATTTGGTTC
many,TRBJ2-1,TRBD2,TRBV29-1,CSVPSGVPGLNEQFF,TGCAGCGTTCCTAGCGGGGTCCCTGGGTTGAATGAGCAGTTCTTC
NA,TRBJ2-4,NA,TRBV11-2,CASSQRPTGLAKNIQYF,TGTGCCAGCAGCCAACGGCCTACAGGCCTAGCCAAAAACATTCAGTACTTC